This T cell receptor beta chain was observed in a study of OX40 agonist ivuxolimab in advanced cancers. Assay used: immunoSEQ multiplex PCR; TCRdb lists only in-frame clones, some missing. Of 100,000 to 120,000 clones in the sample, about nine tenths were seen once. CDR3 length equals 12 residues. Per germline, CDR1 SGHTA and CDR2 FQGNSA. V was trimmed by 5 bases and J by 8 bases, leaving 12 bases between them. For this clone: What it binds is not known.

Study observations and caveats: Expansion of clones was among the lowest in partial responders at 0.1-3.0 mg/kg. With doses of 0.1 to 3.0 mg/kg, CD4+ and CD8+ blood T cells had undergone clonal expansion by week 6. In the expanded peripheral T cells, antigen specificity was never determined.

The chain links TRBV7-2 to TRBJ1-1, with D unresolved. Sequences were derived from CD4+ or CD8+ T cells sorted from blood, sampled in a trial of the OX40 agonist ivuxolimab. The TCR comes from an adult with an advanced solid tumor such as melanoma, head and neck, liver or kidney cancer. The CDR3 loop is CASSTTRGEAFF. CDR3 DNA: TGTGCCAGCAGCACGACTCGAGGGGAAGCTTTCTTT.